This TCR beta chain was identified during a study of blood T cells in healthy people across ages. The study's findings and limits: With age, beta diversity per million T cells declined roughly linearly, significantly by 40 to 50. Donors of long life had a larger count of naive CD4+ cells and greater diversity than aged donors.

The CDR3 has 13 amino acids. The V end was cut by 3 bases, the J end by 5 bases, with 14 bases between. The germline V gene encodes CDR1 DFQATT and CDR2 SNEGSKA (reference sequence). With respect to this clonotype: Its target is unknown.

With a J-beta primer mix and a sample-barcoded 5' primer, a second PCR ran about 7 to 12 cycles. Using its own MiXCR run on the 5' RACE reads, TCRdb lists one record per CDR3 protein. The sample includes 950,000 to 1,200,000 distinct CDR3 sequences, 30% to 40% seen only once; the top ten take around 13%. Specimen: blood. The sequence derives from a man aged 18 to 29 in good health. V gene TRBV20-1 combines with J gene TRBJ2-7; D not resolved. CDR3 sequence: CSARSSPRDEQYF. The CDR3 bases are TGCAGTGCTAGGTCCAGTCCTCGAGACGAGCAGTACTTC.